This TCR beta chain stems from a study of blood T cell repertoires in COVID-19. Overall study: Some COVID-19 samples were acute and others convalescent; all came from the United States, Italy and Spain. From T cells, B-cell-depleted T cells, or PBMCs came the material, which was cDNA or gDNA.

Study processing details: For nucleated cells, counts were estimated from reference gene primer amplification. Profiling relied on immunoSEQ multiplex PCR, and the TCRdb table lists in-frame clones only, not all of them. From that table come the V and J calls and clone size; the DNA was used to work out D and trimming. Here the sample spans more than 250,000 clones, 65% to 90% being singletons. This clone showed up just a few times. CDR1 GTSNPN and CDR2 SVGIG come from the germline V gene (reference sequence). This CDR3 is 12 amino acids long. Trimming took off 4 bases at V and 8 bases at J, with 14 bases between the two ends.

This clonotype was obtained from a man between 45 and 60 years old with active or convalescent COVID-19. The source material was peripheral blood. V is TRBV30 and J is TRBJ1-2, with TRBD1 as a possible D gene (5 bases). The CDR3 spells CAWNVGRAGYTF. DNA of the CDR3: TGTGCCTGGAACGTAGGCAGGGCAGGCTACACCTTC.